The 3 T cell receptor beta chains below all came from one sample that was sequenced in a study of T cell repertoires in ileal Crohn's disease. Time point meaning: neoterminal ileum biopsy at postoperative endoscopy, about 6 months after surgery. TCRdb's copy holds only in-frame clones and misses some; the assay was immunoSEQ multiplex PCR. The top ten clones hold under 9.5% of a sample with approximately 7,400 clones, roughly 80% of them seen once. Specimen: ileal tissue. Source of these receptors: an adult with Crohn's disease.

V usage is TRBV2 and J usage is TRBJ1-1; a possible D gene is TRBD1 (6 bases). V shed 6 bases and J shed 5 bases, with 10 bases lying between them. The CDR3 loop spans 12 amino acids. Germline V gives CDR1 SNHLY, CDR2 FYNNEI. CDR3: CASRQGITEAFF. CDR3 DNA: TGTGCCAGCAGACAGGGAATTACTGAAGCTTTCTTT.

The CDR3 region is CASSEQQGAANYGYTF. The CDR3 coding sequence is TGTGCCAGCAGTGAACAACAGGGGGCTGCTAACTATGGCTACACCTTC. The chain carries TRBV2 and TRBJ1-2; the match to TRBD1 covers 9 bases. The length of the CDR3 is 16 residues. Germline assignment: CDR1 SNHLY and CDR2 FYNNEI. Unmatched junction bases numbered 4, after V lost 2 bases and J lost 0 bases.

The chain is built from TRBV7-9 and TRBJ2-4, with 8 positions matching TRBD1. The CDR3 loop spans 15 amino acids. Germline CDR1 SEHNR, CDR2 FQNEAQ (reference sequence). V was pared by 6 bases and J by 2 bases, with 6 bases of the junction left unmatched. The CDR3 bases are TGTGCCAGCAGACACACAGGGGGGACCAAAAACATTCAGTACTTC. This gives the protein CASRHTGGTKNIQYF.